This T cell receptor beta chain is from a study of blood T cell repertoires in COVID-19. Across the whole study: Sample material is recorded as cDNA or gDNA derived from T cells, B-cell-depleted T cells, or PBMCs.

The study assigned cohorts using participant-reported clinical history. J gave up 2 bases and V 5 bases, and 4 bases lay outside the gene matches. In germline, CDR1 is PRHDT, CDR2 FYEKMQ (reference sequence). There are 16 residues in the CDR3. Assay used: immunoSEQ multiplex PCR; TCRdb lists only in-frame clones, some missing. Of 400,000 or so clones in the sample, 75% to 90% were seen once. This TCR came from a young man who had recovered from COVID-19. The specimen was PBMCs or T cells enriched from blood (not recorded which). The rearrangement joins TRBV13 to TRBJ2-2; 11 bases line up with TRBD2. The CDR3 reads CASSPGTSGNTGELFF. CDR3 DNA sequence: TGTGCCAGCAGCCCAGGGACTAGCGGTAACACCGGGGAGCTGTTTTTT.